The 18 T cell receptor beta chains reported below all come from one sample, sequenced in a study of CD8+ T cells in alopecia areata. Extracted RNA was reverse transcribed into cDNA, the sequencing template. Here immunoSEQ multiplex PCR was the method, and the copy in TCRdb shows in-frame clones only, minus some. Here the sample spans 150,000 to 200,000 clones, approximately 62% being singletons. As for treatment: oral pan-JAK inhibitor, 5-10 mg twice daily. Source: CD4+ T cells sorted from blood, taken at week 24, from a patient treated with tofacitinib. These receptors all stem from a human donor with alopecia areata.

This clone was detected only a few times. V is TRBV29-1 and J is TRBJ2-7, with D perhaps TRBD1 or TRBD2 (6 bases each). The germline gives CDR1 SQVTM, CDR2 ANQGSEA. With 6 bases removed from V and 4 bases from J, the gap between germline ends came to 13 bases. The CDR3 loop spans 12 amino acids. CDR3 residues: CSVGGQRYEQYF. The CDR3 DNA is TGCAGCGTGGGAGGACAGCGGTACGAGCAGTACTTC.

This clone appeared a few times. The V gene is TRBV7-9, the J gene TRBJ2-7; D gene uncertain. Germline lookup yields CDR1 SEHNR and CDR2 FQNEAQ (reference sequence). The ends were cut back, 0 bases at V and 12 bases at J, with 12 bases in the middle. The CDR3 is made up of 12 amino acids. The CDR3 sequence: CASSLAGQVTYF. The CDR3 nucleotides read TGTGCCAGCAGCTTAGCCGGGCAGGTGACGTACTTC.

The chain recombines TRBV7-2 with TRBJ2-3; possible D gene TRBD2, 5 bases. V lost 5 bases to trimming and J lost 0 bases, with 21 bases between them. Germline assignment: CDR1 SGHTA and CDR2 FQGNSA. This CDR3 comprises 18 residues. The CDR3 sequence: CASSVPDRRRASTDTQYF. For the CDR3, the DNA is TGTGCCAGCAGCGTACCAGACCGACGGCGGGCTAGCACAGATACGCAGTATTTT.

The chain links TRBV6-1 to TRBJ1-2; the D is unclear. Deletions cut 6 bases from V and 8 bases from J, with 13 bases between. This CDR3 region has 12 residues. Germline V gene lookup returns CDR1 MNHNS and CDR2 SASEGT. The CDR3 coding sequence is TGTGCCAGCAGCGGACCTCCATTGGGCTACACCTTC. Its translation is CASSGPPLGYTF.

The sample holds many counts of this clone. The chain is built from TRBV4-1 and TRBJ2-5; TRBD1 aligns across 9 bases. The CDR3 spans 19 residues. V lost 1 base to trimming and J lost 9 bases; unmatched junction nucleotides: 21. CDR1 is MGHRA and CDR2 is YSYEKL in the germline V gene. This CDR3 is CASSQGIPVLRTGERAQYF. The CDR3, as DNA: TGCGCCAGCAGCCAAGGCATTCCCGTCCTTCGGACAGGGGAGCGGGCCCAGTACTTC.

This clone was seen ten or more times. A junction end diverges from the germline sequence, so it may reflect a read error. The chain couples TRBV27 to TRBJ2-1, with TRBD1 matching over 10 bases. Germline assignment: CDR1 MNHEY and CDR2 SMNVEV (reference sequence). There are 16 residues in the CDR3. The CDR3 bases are TGTGCCACCAGTGACAGCGGACAGGGGGACAGGGATGAGCAGTTCTTC. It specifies CATSDSGQGDRDEQFF.

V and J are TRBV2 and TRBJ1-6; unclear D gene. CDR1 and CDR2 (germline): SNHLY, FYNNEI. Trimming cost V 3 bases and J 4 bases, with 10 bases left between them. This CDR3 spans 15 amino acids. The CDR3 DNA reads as TGTGCCAGCAGTGATGGTACAGCGTATAATTCACCCCTCCACTTT. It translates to CASSDGTAYNSPLHF.

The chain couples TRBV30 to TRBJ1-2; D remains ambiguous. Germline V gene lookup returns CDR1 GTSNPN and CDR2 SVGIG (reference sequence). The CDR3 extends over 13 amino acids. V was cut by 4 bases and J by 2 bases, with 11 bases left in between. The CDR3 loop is CAWNNPQNYGYTF. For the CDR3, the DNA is TGTGCCTGGAACAACCCCCAGAACTATGGCTACACCTTC.

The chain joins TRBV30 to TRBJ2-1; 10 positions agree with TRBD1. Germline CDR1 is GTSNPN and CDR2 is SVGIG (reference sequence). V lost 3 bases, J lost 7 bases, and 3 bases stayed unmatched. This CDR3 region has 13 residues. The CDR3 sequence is CAWRRTGGNEQFF. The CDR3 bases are TGTGCCTGGAGGCGGACAGGGGGGAATGAGCAGTTCTTC. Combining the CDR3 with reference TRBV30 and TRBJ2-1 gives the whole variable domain SQTIHQWPATLVQPVGSPLSLECTVEGTSNPNLYWYRQAAGRGLQLLFYSVGIGQISSEVPQNLSASRPQDRQFILSSKKLLLSDSGFYLCAWRRTGGNEQFFGPGTRLTVL.

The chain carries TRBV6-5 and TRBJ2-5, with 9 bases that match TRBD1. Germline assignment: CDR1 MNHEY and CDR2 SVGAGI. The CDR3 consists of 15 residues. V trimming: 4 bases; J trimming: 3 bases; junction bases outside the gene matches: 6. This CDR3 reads CASSFTGTGKETQYF. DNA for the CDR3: TGTGCCAGCAGTTTCACCGGGACAGGGAAAGAGACCCAGTACTTC.

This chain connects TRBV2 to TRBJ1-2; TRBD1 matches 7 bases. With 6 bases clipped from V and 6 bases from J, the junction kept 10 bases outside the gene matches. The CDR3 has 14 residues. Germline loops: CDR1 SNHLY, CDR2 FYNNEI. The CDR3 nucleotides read TGTGCCAGCAGCTATACCGGGACAGTAGATGGCTACACCTTC. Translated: CASSYTGTVDGYTF.

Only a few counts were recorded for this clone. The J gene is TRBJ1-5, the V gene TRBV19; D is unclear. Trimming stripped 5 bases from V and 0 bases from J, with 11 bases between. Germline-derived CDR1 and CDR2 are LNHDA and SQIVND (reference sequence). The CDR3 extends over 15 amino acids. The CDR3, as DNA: TGTGCCAGTAGTGAATTCAGGAATAGCAATCAGCCCCAGCATTTT. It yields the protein CASSEFRNSNQPQHF.

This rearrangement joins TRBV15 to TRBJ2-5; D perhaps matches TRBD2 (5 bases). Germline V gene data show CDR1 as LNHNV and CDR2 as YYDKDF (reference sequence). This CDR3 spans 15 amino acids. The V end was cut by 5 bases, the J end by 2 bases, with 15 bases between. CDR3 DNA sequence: TGTGCCACCAGCCTACAGAGGGTGAAGCAAGAGACCCAGTACTTC. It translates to CATSLQRVKQETQYF.

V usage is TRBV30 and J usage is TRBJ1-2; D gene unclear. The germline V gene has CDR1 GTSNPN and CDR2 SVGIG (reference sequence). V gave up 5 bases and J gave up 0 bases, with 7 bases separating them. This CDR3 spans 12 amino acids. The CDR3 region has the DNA TGTGCCTGGGGGTTAGCTAACTATGGCTACACCTTC. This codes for CAWGLANYGYTF.

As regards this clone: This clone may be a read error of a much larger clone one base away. CDR3 sequence: CASSLNYEQYF. CDR3 nucleotides: TGTGCCAGCAGCCTAAACTACGAGCAGTACTTC. The chain joins TRBV7-2 to TRBJ2-7; D is unclear. V shed 5 bases and J shed 3 bases, with 5 bases lying between them. CDR1 SGHTA and CDR2 FQGNSA come from the germline V gene. CDR3 length: 11 amino acids.

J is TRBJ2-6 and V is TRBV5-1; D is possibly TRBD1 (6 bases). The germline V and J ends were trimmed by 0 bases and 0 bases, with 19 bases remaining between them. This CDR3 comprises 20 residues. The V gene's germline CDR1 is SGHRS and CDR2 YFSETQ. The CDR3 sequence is CASSLDPPGTRTSGANVLTF. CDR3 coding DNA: TGCGCCAGCAGCTTGGACCCGCCTGGGACAAGGACCTCTGGGGCCAACGTCCTGACTTTC.

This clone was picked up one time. CDR3 residues: CASSVFRADNQPQHF. The CDR3 DNA sequence: TGTGCCAGCAGTGTTTTCCGTGCAGACAATCAGCCCCAGCATTTT. This chain joins TRBV2 and TRBJ1-5; D uncertain. There are 15 residues in the CDR3. V lost 4 bases and J lost 3, with 13 bases in between. Germline values: CDR1 SNHLY, CDR2 FYNNEI.

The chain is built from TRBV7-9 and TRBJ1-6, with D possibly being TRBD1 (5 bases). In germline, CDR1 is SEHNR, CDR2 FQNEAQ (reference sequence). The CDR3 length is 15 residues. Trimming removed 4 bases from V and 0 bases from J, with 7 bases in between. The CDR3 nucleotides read TGTGCCAGCAGCTCTCAGGGCTCCTATAATTCACCCCTCCACTTT. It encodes CASSSQGSYNSPLHF. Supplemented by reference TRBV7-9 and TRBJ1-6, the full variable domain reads DTGVSQNPRHKITKRGQNVTFRCDPISEHNRLYWYRQTLGQGPEFLTYFQNEAQLEKSRLLSDRFSAERPKGSFSTLEIQRTEQGDSAMYLCASSSQGSYNSPLHFGNGTRLTVT.